The sequence of this T cell receptor (beta chain) was determined in a study of long-term antiretroviral therapy in people with HIV. Germline-derived CDR1 and CDR2 are MNHNS and SASEGT. Trimming cost V 4 bases and J 1 base; bases outside gene matches: 4. This CDR3 region has 17 residues. The assay used was immunoSEQ (version v3.0), run at survey level. Repertoires were generated with immunoSEQ multiplex PCR, while TCRdb's copy carries only in-frame clones and drops some. Of about 24,000 clones listed, 70% to 85% are singletons. United States facilities provided treatment to all participants with HIV. The input for sequencing was unsorted PBMCs, taken 4.4 years after starting antiretroviral therapy. The chain has TRBV6-1 and TRBJ2-3, with TRBD2 matching over 14 bases. The TCR sequence derives from a man younger than 45 with HIV. The CDR3 loop reads CASSAGTSGGGTDTQYF. CDR3 nucleotides: TGTGCCAGCAGTGCCGGGACTAGCGGGGGAGGCACAGATACGCAGTATTTT.